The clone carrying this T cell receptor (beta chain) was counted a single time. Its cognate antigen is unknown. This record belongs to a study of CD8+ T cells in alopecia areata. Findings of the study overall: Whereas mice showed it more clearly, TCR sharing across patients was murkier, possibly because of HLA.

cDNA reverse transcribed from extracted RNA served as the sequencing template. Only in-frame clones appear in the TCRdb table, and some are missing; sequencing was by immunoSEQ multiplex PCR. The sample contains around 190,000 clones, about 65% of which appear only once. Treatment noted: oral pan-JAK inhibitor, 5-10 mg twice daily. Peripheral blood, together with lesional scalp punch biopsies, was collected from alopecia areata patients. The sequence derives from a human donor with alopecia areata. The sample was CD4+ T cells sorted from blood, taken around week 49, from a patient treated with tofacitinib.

The CDR3 here is CRTIYGYTF. CDR3 coding DNA: TGTCGAACTATCTATGGCTACACCTTC. V and J are TRBV19 and TRBJ1-2; D is undetermined. This CDR3 has 9 amino acids. Germline-derived CDR1 and CDR2 are LNHDA and SQIVND (reference sequence).